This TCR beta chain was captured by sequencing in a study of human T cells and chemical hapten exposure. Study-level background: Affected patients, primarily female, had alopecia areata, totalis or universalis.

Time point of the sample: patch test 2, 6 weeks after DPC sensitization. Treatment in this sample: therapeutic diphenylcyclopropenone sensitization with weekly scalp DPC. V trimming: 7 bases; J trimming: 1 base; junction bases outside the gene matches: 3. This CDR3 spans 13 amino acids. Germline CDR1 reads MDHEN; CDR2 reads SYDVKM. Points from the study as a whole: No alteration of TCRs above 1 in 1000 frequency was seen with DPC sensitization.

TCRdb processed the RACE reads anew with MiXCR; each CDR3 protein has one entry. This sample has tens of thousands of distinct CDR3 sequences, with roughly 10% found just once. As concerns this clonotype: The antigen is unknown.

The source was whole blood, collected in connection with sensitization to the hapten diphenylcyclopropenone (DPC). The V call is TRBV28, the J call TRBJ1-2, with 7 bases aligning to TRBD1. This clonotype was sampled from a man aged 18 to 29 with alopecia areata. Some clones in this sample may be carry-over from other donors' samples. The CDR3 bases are TGTGCCAGCACCGACAGGGTTAACTATGGCTACACCTTC. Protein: CASTDRVNYGYTF.